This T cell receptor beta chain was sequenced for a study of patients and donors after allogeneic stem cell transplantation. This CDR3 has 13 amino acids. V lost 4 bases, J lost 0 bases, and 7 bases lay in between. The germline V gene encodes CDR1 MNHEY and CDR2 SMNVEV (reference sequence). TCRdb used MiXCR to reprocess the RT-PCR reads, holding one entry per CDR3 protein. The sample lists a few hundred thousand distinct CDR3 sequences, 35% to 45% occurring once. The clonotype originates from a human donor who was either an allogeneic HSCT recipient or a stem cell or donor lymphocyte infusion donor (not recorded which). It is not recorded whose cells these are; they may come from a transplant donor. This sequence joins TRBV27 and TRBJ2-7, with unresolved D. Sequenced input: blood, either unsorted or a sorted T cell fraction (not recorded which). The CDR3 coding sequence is TGTGCCAGCAGTTCCACCCTCTCCTACGAGCAGTACTTC. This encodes CASSSTLSYEQYF.